A single sample is the source of the 19 T cell receptor beta chains below, sequenced in a study of cytomegalovirus exposure and HLA in healthy donors (dated by TCRdb to 2017 to 2019). Libraries came from the immunoSEQ multiplex PCR assay. A mixture of 60 forward primers for TCR Vbeta segments and 13 reverse primers for TCR Jbeta segments was used in the multiplex PCR. Imported from immuneACCESS, the table was reduced by TCRdb to in-frame sequences with V and J called. These copies leave out some clones; in studies compared against another copy, an unresolved V gene accounts for under half, and the cause of the remainder is not known. The sample table lists under 150,000 clones, roughly 83% of them with a count of one. Around 4.1% of the sample goes to the ten largest clones. Source material: PBMCs. Source of these receptors: a man aged 35-49 years in good health and CMV-seropositive.

The chain links TRBV6-1 to TRBJ2-7, with D maybe TRBD2 (6 bases). The CDR3 extends over 12 amino acids. V lost 2 bases, J lost 9 bases, and 11 bases lay in between. Germline V gene data show CDR1 as MNHNS and CDR2 as SASEGT. CDR3 residues: CASSERIGGQYF. DNA of the CDR3: TGTGCCAGCAGTGAAAGGATCGGGGGGCAGTACTTC.

J is TRBJ1-5 and V is TRBV12-5; possible D gene TRBD1, 6 bases. Per the germline V gene, CDR1 is LGHNT and CDR2 is FRNRAP. V was clipped by 4 bases and J by 7 bases, with 17 bases between them. The length of the CDR3 is 15 residues. The CDR3 loop is CASGYQGGGRQPQHF. Written as DNA, the CDR3 is TGTGCTAGTGGTTATCAAGGTGGGGGCAGGCAGCCCCAGCATTTT.

The V call is TRBV11-2, the J call TRBJ2-4; no clear D. The ends were cut back, 6 bases at V and 6 bases at J, with 6 bases in the middle. The CDR3 is 11 amino acids. Germline V gene sequence: CDR1 SGHAT, CDR2 FQNNGV. This CDR3 is CASSVRNIQYF. CDR3 bases: TGTGCCAGCAGTGTCAGAAACATTCAGTACTTC. The complete variable domain, with remaining parts taken from reference TRBV11-2 and TRBJ2-4, reads EAGVAQSPRYKIIEKRQSVAFWCNPISGHATLYWYQQILGQGPKLLIQFQNNGVVDDSQLPKDRFSAERLKGVDSTLKIQPAKLEDSAVYLCASSVRNIQYFGAGTRLSVL.

This chain links TRBV7-8 with TRBJ1-1; D perhaps matches TRBD1 (6 bases). The CDR3 has 14 amino acids. Trimming removed 6 bases from V and 5 bases from J, with 16 bases in between. In germline, CDR1 is SGHVS, CDR2 FQNEAQ. CDR3 sequence (DNA): TGTGCCAGCAGAATATTTGAGGGGGAGACTGAAGCTTTCTTT. Protein sequence: CASRIFEGETEAFF.

This chain uses TRBV28 with TRBJ2-5; TRBD1 agrees at 8 bases. Germline V CDR1 and CDR2: MDHEN, SYDVKM. The CDR3 is 15 amino acids. Germline trimming cut 6 bases from V and 9 bases from J; bases unmatched to any gene: 15. Here the CDR3 reads CASRRTGILIGAQYF. CDR3 bases: TGTGCCAGCAGACGGACAGGGATCTTAATTGGGGCCCAGTACTTC.

The rearrangement uses TRBV7-9 and TRBJ1-2, with TRBD1 matching 7 bases. With 0 bases clipped from V and 6 bases from J, the junction kept 4 bases outside the gene matches. This CDR3 region has 14 residues. In germline, CDR1 is SEHNR, CDR2 FQNEAQ (reference sequence). The CDR3 nucleotides read TGTGCCAGCAGCTTAGCAGACAGGGCCCATGGCTACACCTTC. This sequence encodes CASSLADRAHGYTF.

V and J are TRBV6-1 and TRBJ2-1; 7 bases match TRBD2. The J segment lost 4 bases and the V segment lost 6 bases, leaving 9 bases of the junction unmatched. This CDR3 is 15 amino acids long. Germline V gene lookup returns CDR1 MNHNS and CDR2 SASEGT. CDR3 DNA: TGTGCCAGCAGATCACCCCAGCGGGGATACAATGAGCAGTTCTTC. Encoded protein: CASRSPQRGYNEQFF.

The chain uses TRBV5-1 and TRBJ2-5, with a tentative D call TRBD2 (5 bases). The CDR3 has 13 amino acids. The V end lost 4 bases, the J end lost 3 bases, and 10 bases lay between the germline ends. Germline CDR1 and CDR2: SGHRS and YFSETQ. This CDR3 is CASSRGVEETQYF. The CDR3 nucleotides read TGCGCCAGCAGCCGGGGAGTAGAAGAGACCCAGTACTTC.

The chain has TRBV6-5 and TRBJ1-2; TRBD1 matches 7 bases. Germline V gene lookup returns CDR1 MNHEY and CDR2 SVGAGI. The J segment lost 3 bases and the V segment lost 5 bases, leaving 6 bases of the junction unmatched. This CDR3 comprises 14 residues. As DNA, the CDR3 is TGTGCCAGCAGTCGACGTACAGGGGACTATGGCTACACCTTC. Amino acids: CASSRRTGDYGYTF.

This clone was detected only once. The genes are TRBV6-5 and TRBJ1-2, with 8 bases matching TRBD1. The CDR3 extends over 14 amino acids. V dropped 3 bases and J dropped 4; count of bases not matched to a gene: 4. Looked up from germline, CDR1 is MNHEY and CDR2 is SVGAGI. CDR3 nucleotides: TGTGCCAGCAGTTATAGGGACAGGTTCTATGGCTACACCTTC. This gives the protein CASSYRDRFYGYTF.

This chain connects TRBV5-1 to TRBJ1-4, with D uncertain. V was trimmed by 1 base and J by 0 bases, leaving 16 bases between them. The V gene's germline CDR1 is SGHRS and CDR2 YFSETQ. The CDR3 length is 18 residues. The CDR3 protein is CASSLYLSAGATNEKLFF. The CDR3 coding sequence is TGCGCCAGCAGCTTGTATTTAAGTGCCGGGGCAACTAATGAAAAACTGTTTTTT.

Details on this clone: A junction boundary mismatches the germline segment, possibly from a read error. This sequence joins TRBV7-9 and TRBJ2-7; tentatively, D is TRBD2 (6 bases). CDR1 and CDR2 from the germline V gene are SEHNR and FQNEAQ (reference sequence). The CDR3 length is 13 residues. CDR3 DNA sequence: TGTTCCAGCAGCTTGGACGGGACTCGCGAGCAGTACTTC. Amino acid sequence: CSSSLDGTREQYF.

This chain joins TRBV7-9 and TRBJ2-1, with 7 bases lining up with TRBD1. V was pared by 0 bases and J by 14 bases, with 4 bases of the junction left unmatched. CDR3 size: 12 residues. Per the germline V gene, CDR1 is SEHNR and CDR2 is FQNEAQ (reference sequence). CDR3 sequence: CASSLALQGKFF. DNA of the CDR3: TGTGCCAGCAGCTTAGCATTACAGGGGAAGTTCTTC.

CDR3 nucleotides: TGTGCCAGCAGTACAACAGGGGGCGACGCTTTCTTT. It is translated as CASSTTGGDAFF. The chain couples TRBV27 to TRBJ1-1; TRBD1 matches 9 bases. With V trimmed by 5 bases and J by 11 bases, 6 bases remained unmatched. The CDR3 runs 12 residues. Germline lookup yields CDR1 MNHEY and CDR2 SMNVEV (reference sequence).

The V call is TRBV10-3, the J call TRBJ2-3, with D perhaps TRBD2 (5 bases). Looked up from germline, CDR1 is ENHRY and CDR2 is SYGVKD. V was trimmed by 2 bases and J by 2 bases, leaving 11 bases between them. This CDR3 is built from 15 residues. CDR3 coding DNA: TGTGCCATCAGTGAGCCGGGTCTAGCCACAGATACGCAGTATTTT. It translates to CAISEPGLATDTQYF.

This clone was seen more than once but under ten times. Other DNA sequences in this sample translate to the same CDR3. This chain links TRBV7-9 with TRBJ1-1; TRBD1 matches 8 bases. The V gene end was trimmed by 0 bases and the J gene end by 1 base; junction bases not matched to a gene: 1. This CDR3 is built from 15 residues. Germline values: CDR1 SEHNR, CDR2 FQNEAQ (reference sequence). CDR3 region: CASSLATGGNTEAFF. The DNA of the CDR3 is TGTGCCAGCAGCTTAGCTACAGGGGGGAACACTGAAGCTTTCTTT. The full variable domain, completed using reference TRBV7-9 and TRBJ1-1, is DTGVSQNPRHKITKRGQNVTFRCDPISEHNRLYWYRQTLGQGPEFLTYFQNEAQLEKSRLLSDRFSAERPKGSFSTLEIQRTEQGDSAMYLCASSLATGGNTEAFFGQGTRLTVV.

The CDR3 loop reads CASSLQGIDGYTF. The CDR3, as DNA: TGTGCCAGCAGCTTACAGGGCATCGATGGCTACACCTTC. The chain joins TRBV6-5 to TRBJ1-2, with D possibly being TRBD1 (6 bases). The germline gives CDR1 MNHEY, CDR2 SVGAGI. V lost 6 bases and J lost 6, with 14 bases in between. The CDR3 consists of 13 residues.

This chain connects TRBV7-3 to TRBJ2-1, with 10 bases matching TRBD2. The length of the CDR3 is 16 residues. After removal of 5 bases from V and 4 bases from J, the junction contained 8 bases not matched to a gene. In germline, CDR1 is SGHTA, CDR2 FQGTGA. In nucleotides, the CDR3 is TGTGCCAGCAGCACCCATAGCGGGAGGCCTTACAATGAGCAGTTCTTC. It specifies CASSTHSGRPYNEQFF.

The table lists this clone with a count of one. The chain uses TRBV7-2 and TRBJ2-1; TRBD2 matches 10 bases. J gave up 3 bases and V 5 bases, and 7 bases lay outside the gene matches. The CDR3 consists of 16 residues. Germline values: CDR1 SGHTA, CDR2 FQGNSA. CDR3 in amino acids: CASSPTSGIRYNEQFF. Here the CDR3 DNA reads TGTGCCAGCAGCCCCACTAGCGGGATCCGCTACAATGAGCAGTTCTTC. The variable domain in full, completed from reference TRBV7-2 and TRBJ2-1, reads GAGVSQSPSNKVTEKGKDVELRCDPISGHTALYWYRQSLGQGLEFLIYFQGNSAPDKSGLPSDRFSAERTGGSVSTLTIQRTQQEDSAVYLCASSPTSGIRYNEQFFGPGTRLTVL.